This T cell receptor beta chain is drawn from a study of regulatory T cells in long-lasting Graves disease. Study-wide findings and caveats: A greater number of public clonotypes (fewer than 3,000) was shared by persistent patients than by new patients (around 960).

Time point indicated: persistent/refractory GD, antithyroid drugs over 5 years with positive TRAb. After RNA was extracted from PBMCs, the TCR library was made from it. The TCR beta library used iRepertoire HTBI primers with Arm-PCR amplification of CDR3. TCRdb called the multiplex PCR reads again in MiXCR, with one record for every CDR3 protein. The repertoire includes 600,000 to 850,000 distinct CDR3 sequences, 30% of them detected once, and 42% sits in the top ten. The germline gives CDR1 SNHLY, CDR2 FYNNEI. Trimming took 4 bases from V and 5 from J; bases not matched to a gene: 7. There are 14 residues in the CDR3. This clonotype has only a few counts. What it recognizes is unknown.

The specimen comprised peripheral blood mononuclear cells (PBMCs), sampled when the disease was refractory, from a patient treated with antithyroid drugs. The sequence derives from a female donor with Graves disease. The rearrangement joins TRBV2 to TRBJ1-1; 7 positions agree with TRBD1. Here the CDR3 reads CASSVQGMGTEAFF. The DNA of the CDR3 is TGTGCCAGCAGTGTACAGGGGATGGGGACTGAAGCTTTCTTT.